The 30 T cell receptor beta chains presented below share a single source sample, sequenced in a study of T cell responses to AZD1222 COVID-19 vaccine. TCRdb keeps only in-frame clones here, not all; method: immunoSEQ multiplex PCR. Counted here are some 110,000 clones, approximately 84% occurring once; the ten biggest clones make up around 9.9%. This sample comprised peripheral blood, obtained on day 0 of AZD1222 vaccination. These receptors were obtained from an adult in good health.

The rearrangement uses TRBV28 and TRBJ1-2; 8 bases align to TRBD1. Germline-derived CDR1 and CDR2 are MDHEN and SYDVKM. The CDR3 consists of 12 residues. Trimming took 8 bases from V and 3 from J; bases not matched to a gene: 2. The CDR3 region is CASSTGDYGYTF. DNA for the CDR3: TGTGCCAGCTCGACAGGGGACTATGGCTACACCTTC.

The chain has TRBV4-2 and TRBJ1-1; D unclear. From germline, CDR1 is LGHNA and CDR2 YNFKEQ. The CDR3 covers 12 residues. Trimming shortened V by 4 bases and J by 3 bases, and 6 bases separated the two germline ends. CDR3: CASSRPDTEAFF. The DNA of the CDR3 is TGTGCCAGCAGCCGACCGGACACTGAAGCTTTCTTT.

The V call is TRBV9, the J call TRBJ2-1; D possibly corresponds to TRBD2 (5 bases). This CDR3 is built from 14 residues. Trimming removed 3 bases at V and 9 bases at J, with 16 bases between. Germline assignment: CDR1 SGDLS and CDR2 YYNGEE. The CDR3: CASSALINRGEQFF. CDR3 in DNA: TGTGCCAGCAGCGCCCTGATTAATCGGGGTGAGCAGTTCTTC.

The chain uses TRBV10-3 and TRBJ1-6, with D tentatively TRBD1 (6 bases). Trimming left V 2 bases short and J 7 bases short, with 9 bases between. Germline V gene lookup returns CDR1 ENHRY and CDR2 SYGVKD. This CDR3 comprises 14 residues. The CDR3 coding sequence is TGTGCCATCAGTGAGGGGCAGGGGAATTCACCCCTCCACTTT. Its protein is CAISEGQGNSPLHF.

The chain has TRBV7-8 and TRBJ1-2; D perhaps matches TRBD1 (5 bases). The germline V and J ends were trimmed by 4 bases and 4 bases, with 16 bases remaining between them. The germline V gene has CDR1 SGHVS and CDR2 FQNEAQ. This CDR3 has 15 residues. CDR3 loop: CASSSDRSRGYGYTF. CDR3 in DNA: TGTGCCAGCAGCTCCGACCGATCAAGGGGCTATGGCTACACCTTC.

This sequence joins TRBV6-6 and TRBJ2-1; weak D call: TRBD2 (5 bases). This CDR3 is built from 14 residues. CDR1 MNHNY and CDR2 SVGAGI come from the germline V gene (reference sequence). V dropped 0 bases and J dropped 4 bases, with 7 bases sitting between them. The CDR3 sequence is CASSYSRVYNEQFF. The CDR3 DNA is TGTGCCAGCAGTTACTCGAGGGTGTACAATGAGCAGTTCTTC.

CDR3 in DNA: TGTGCCAGCACGGGACAGCTTGAAGCTTTCTTT. As protein: CASTGQLEAFF. The rearrangement links TRBV7-3 to TRBJ1-1; 7 bases are a match to TRBD1. Germline V CDR1 and CDR2: SGHTA, FQGTGA. The CDR3 covers 11 residues. V lost 7 bases and J lost 7; bases outside the gene matches: 3.

V gene TRBV2 combines with J gene TRBJ1-3; D is possibly TRBD1 (6 bases). This CDR3 contains 16 residues. Trimming shortened V by 6 bases and J by 4 bases, and 19 bases separated the two germline ends. Germline CDR1 is SNHLY and CDR2 is FYNNEI. CDR3 protein: CASSDQGRASGNTIYF. CDR3 DNA: TGTGCCAGCAGCGACCAGGGGCGCGCGAGCGGAAACACCATATATTTT.

The V and J genes are TRBV19 and TRBJ1-1; TRBD1 agrees at 7 bases. Germline trimming cut 10 bases from V and 1 base from J; bases unmatched to any gene: 6. CDR3 length: 13 residues. Germline CDR1 and CDR2: LNHDA and SQIVND (reference sequence). The CDR3: CATVGQANTEAFF. CDR3 nucleotide sequence: TGTGCCACGGTAGGACAGGCGAACACTGAAGCTTTCTTT.

This clone has just a few counts. The rearrangement links TRBV7-9 to TRBJ1-3; D not certain. V was trimmed by 9 bases and J by 0 bases, leaving 12 bases between them. There are 14 residues in the CDR3. Germline V gene data show CDR1 as SEHNR and CDR2 as FQNEAQ (reference sequence). The CDR3 is CASKKQVSGNTIYF. CDR3 nucleotide sequence: TGTGCCAGTAAAAAGCAGGTCTCTGGAAACACCATATATTTT.

The CDR3 region has the DNA TGTGCCAGCAGCCTAAGTGGGGAAAGGGCATACGAGCAGTACTTC. Residues: CASSLSGERAYEQYF. The chain combines TRBV7-2 with TRBJ2-7; D is undetermined. The CDR3 is 15 residues long. V shed 5 bases and J shed 4 bases, with 18 bases lying between them. Per the germline V gene, CDR1 is SGHTA and CDR2 is FQGNSA. The variable domain in full, with the rest retrieved from reference TRBV7-2 and TRBJ2-7, is GAGVSQSPSNKVTEKGKDVELRCDPISGHTALYWYRQSLGQGLEFLIYFQGNSAPDKSGLPSDRFSAERTGGSVSTLTIQRTQQEDSAVYLCASSLSGERAYEQYFGPGTRLTVT.

This rearrangement joins TRBV28 to TRBJ2-2; the match to TRBD1 covers 9 bases. V lost 5 bases and J lost 7; bases outside the gene matches: 11. This CDR3 region has 16 residues. Looked up from germline, CDR1 is MDHEN and CDR2 is SYDVKM. The CDR3 DNA reads TGTGCCAGCAGTCCCGCAGGGGACAGGGTCGGCGGGGAGCTGTTTTTT. Its protein product is CASSPAGDRVGGELFF.

This clone was counted ten times or more. The chain recombines TRBV5-1 with TRBJ1-2; possible D gene TRBD1, 6 bases. V lost 2 bases, J lost 4 bases, and 12 bases lay in between. This CDR3 contains 14 residues. The V gene's germline CDR1 is SGHRS and CDR2 YFSETQ. CDR3 region: CASSLGGATYGYTF. The CDR3 DNA sequence: TGCGCCAGCAGCTTAGGGGGGGCGACCTATGGCTACACCTTC.

The chain has TRBV27 and TRBJ1-5, with 10 bases matching TRBD1. There are 15 residues in the CDR3. CDR1 and CDR2 from the germline V gene are MNHEY and SMNVEV (reference sequence). Trimming removed 2 bases from V and 3 bases from J; junction bases left unmatched: 1. Here the CDR3 DNA reads TGTGCCAGCAGTTTAGACAGGGGGCCCAATCAGCCCCAGCATTTT. This encodes CASSLDRGPNQPQHF.

The V gene is TRBV6-5, the J gene TRBJ1-5, with 7 bases matching TRBD1. The CDR3 loop spans 15 amino acids. The V gene's germline CDR1 is MNHEY and CDR2 SVGAGI. After removal of 6 bases from V and 7 bases from J, the junction contained 12 bases not matched to a gene. The CDR3, as DNA: TGTGCCAGCAGCAGAACACAGGGGCTGGAGCAGCCCCAGCATTTT. It codes for CASSRTQGLEQPQHF.

The chain carries TRBV7-2 and TRBJ2-5, with 10 bases fitting TRBD2. Germline CDR1 SGHTA, CDR2 FQGNSA. The CDR3 covers 15 residues. V trimming: 2 bases; J trimming: 5 bases; junction bases outside the gene matches: 5. The CDR3 DNA sequence: TGTGCCAGCAGCTTATTTGGACTAGCGGTGGAGACCCAGTACTTC. This gives the protein CASSLFGLAVETQYF.

The chain uses TRBV28 and TRBJ1-4; no clear D gene. The CDR3 sequence is 12 residues long. V lost 1 base, J lost 6 bases, and 3 bases lay in between. Germline values: CDR1 MDHEN, CDR2 SYDVKM. CDR3 nucleotides: TGTGCCAGCAGTTTATCTTATGAAAAACTGTTTTTT. Its protein product is CASSLSYEKLFF. The variable domain in full, with the rest retrieved from reference TRBV28 and TRBJ1-4, is DVKVTQSSRYLVKRTGEKVFLECVQDMDHENMFWYRQDPGLGLRLIYFSYDVKMKEKGDIPEGYSVSREKKERFSLILESASTNQTSMYLCASSLSYEKLFFGSGTQLSVL.

Only a few counts were recorded for this clone. For the CDR3, the DNA is TGTGCCAGCAGTTTTCGGACAGGCAGGAACACCGGGGAGCTGTTTTTT. As protein: CASSFRTGRNTGELFF. This chain joins TRBV28 and TRBJ2-2, with 7 bases fitting TRBD1. The junction had 5 bases not matched to a gene; V was cut back by 3 bases and J by 1 base. The CDR3 is 16 amino acids. CDR1 and CDR2 from the germline V gene are MDHEN and SYDVKM.

V and J are TRBV5-1 and TRBJ2-2; the D gene is possibly TRBD1 (6 bases). Germline V gene sequence: CDR1 SGHRS, CDR2 YFSETQ. This CDR3 contains 16 residues. V was clipped by 5 bases and J by 0 bases, with 14 bases between them. CDR3 bases: TGCGCCAGCAGGGTGACCGGGACACCGAACACCGGGGAGCTGTTTTTT. Protein product: CASRVTGTPNTGELFF.

The sample holds one count of this clone. The chain uses TRBV5-6 and TRBJ2-3, with D perhaps matching TRBD1 (5 bases). The CDR3 loop spans 17 amino acids. Germline V lookup: CDR1 SGHDT, CDR2 YYEEEE. Trimming removed 0 bases from V and 5 bases from J, with 19 bases in between. The CDR3 protein is CASSLGPDRDLIDTQYF. CDR3 DNA sequence: TGTGCCAGCAGCTTGGGTCCCGACAGAGATTTGATAGATACGCAGTATTTT.

The V call is TRBV6-1, the J call TRBJ1-5, with D unresolved. The V end was cut by 2 bases, the J end by 7 bases, with 12 bases between. CDR3 length: 14 amino acids. The germline gives CDR1 MNHNS, CDR2 SASEGT. The chain's CDR3 is CASSEQGLYQPQHF. CDR3 DNA: TGTGCCAGCAGTGAACAAGGTCTCTACCAGCCCCAGCATTTT.

The gene calls are TRBV7-2 and TRBJ2-2, with D tentatively TRBD1 (6 bases). The CDR3 extends over 16 amino acids. The germline V and J ends were trimmed by 3 bases and 7 bases, with 18 bases remaining between them. CDR1 is SGHTA and CDR2 is FQGNSA in the germline V gene. CDR3 coding DNA: TGTGCCAGCAGCTTCAGGGGCCCGGGGACGGGCGGGGAGCTGTTTTTT. Encoded protein: CASSFRGPGTGGELFF.

This chain joins TRBV7-3 and TRBJ2-6, with 10 bases aligning to TRBD2. From germline, CDR1 is SGHTA and CDR2 FQGTGA. V lost 2 bases and J lost 13; bases outside the gene matches: 8. CDR3 size: 15 residues. CDR3 nucleotides: TGTGCCAGCAGCTTAGGGCTAGCGGGAGCCGGGGTCCTGACTTTC. Amino acid sequence: CASSLGLAGAGVLTF.

As for this clone: Other DNA sequences in the sample encode the same CDR3. CDR3 sequence: CASSRQGNQPQHF. The CDR3 nucleotides are TGTGCCAGCAGCCGACAGGGCAATCAGCCCCAGCATTTT. The genes are TRBV6-5 and TRBJ1-5, with a tentative D call TRBD1 (6 bases). V was trimmed by 6 bases and J by 2 bases, leaving 8 bases between them. CDR1 is MNHEY and CDR2 is SVGAGI in the germline V gene. CDR3 length: 13 amino acids.

The chain has TRBV2 and TRBJ2-1; weak D call: TRBD2 (6 bases). This CDR3 comprises 12 residues. The germline V gene has CDR1 SNHLY and CDR2 FYNNEI. V was trimmed by 7 bases and J by 9 bases, leaving 13 bases between them. CDR3 nucleotides: TGTGCCAGCACCCTGAGGGGAGGTGAGCAGTTCTTC. Translating it yields CASTLRGGEQFF.

This clone was recorded only once. This chain joins TRBV4-2 and TRBJ2-3; the match to TRBD2 covers 7 bases. J lost 4 bases, V lost 2 bases, and 9 bases had no gene match. The length of the CDR3 is 16 residues. Germline V lookup: CDR1 LGHNA, CDR2 YNFKEQ. For the CDR3, the DNA is TGTGCCAGCAGCCAATTCTCCGGTGGGGGGGCAGATACGCAGTATTTT. As protein: CASSQFSGGGADTQYF.

J is TRBJ1-2 and V is TRBV19; a weak D match, TRBD1 (6 bases). CDR1 and CDR2 from the germline V gene are LNHDA and SQIVND (reference sequence). Trimming took 4 bases from V and 1 from J, leaving 10 bases between them. This CDR3 spans 14 amino acids. The CDR3 DNA sequence: TGTGCCAGTAGTAAAGTGGACAGTAACTATGGCTACACCTTC. It encodes CASSKVDSNYGYTF.

The V and J genes are TRBV7-3 and TRBJ1-1, with D perhaps TRBD1 (6 bases). The CDR3 loop spans 14 amino acids. Germline-derived CDR1 and CDR2 are SGHTA and FQGTGA. The V gene lost 1 base and the J gene lost 11 bases, with 17 bases spanning the gap. CDR3 in amino acids: CASSLNPNRERAFF. Written as DNA, the CDR3 is TGTGCCAGCAGCTTAAACCCGAACAGGGAAAGGGCTTTCTTT. The entire variable domain, with the rest obtained from reference TRBV7-3 and TRBJ1-1, is as follows: GAGVSQTPSNKVTEKGKYVELRCDPISGHTALYWYRQSLGQGPEFLIYFQGTGAADDSGLPNDRFFAVRPEGSVSTLKIQRTERGDSAVYLCASSLNPNRERAFFGQGTRLTVV.

The J gene is TRBJ1-5, the V gene TRBV19, with D uncertain. The CDR3 contains 13 residues. The V end was cut by 2 bases, the J end by 4 bases, with 6 bases between. Per germline, CDR1 LNHDA and CDR2 SQIVND (reference sequence). The CDR3 nucleotides are TGTGCCAGTAGTATACTGGCGAATCAGCCCCAGCATTTT. Translation gives CASSILANQPQHF.

The CDR3 here is CASSGTSGRMTQYF. The CDR3 bases are TGTGCCAGCAGCGGGACTAGCGGGAGGATGACGCAGTACTTC. This rearrangement joins TRBV7-2 to TRBJ2-7; 15 bases line up with TRBD2. Looked up from germline, CDR1 is SGHTA and CDR2 is FQGNSA. The CDR3 is 14 residues long. Germline trimming cut 5 bases from V and 9 bases from J; bases unmatched to any gene: 5. The full variable domain, its missing parts supplied by reference TRBV7-2 and TRBJ2-7, is GAGVSQSPSNKVTEKGKDVELRCDPISGHTALYWYRQSLGQGLEFLIYFQGNSAPDKSGLPSDRFSAERTGGSVSTLTIQRTQQEDSAVYLCASSGTSGRMTQYFGPGTRLTVT.